Listed below are T cell receptor beta chains from one sample, sequenced in a study of Graves' ophthalmopathy and Graves' hyperthyroidism. TCRdb re-called the multiplex PCR reads through MiXCR, storing one row per CDR3 protein. There are roughly 420,000 distinct CDR3 sequences in the sample; around a fifth occur only once, and roughly 3% lies in the top ten. The sequenced sample was peripheral blood. The source of these receptors is a woman between 18 and 29 years old with stable Graves' hyperthyroidism. Each CDR3 is given with its conserved first and last residue. A D gene is named only where the DNA matches it firmly. A row's size may be missing; if present it is once, few, many or a size class.

J gene: TRBJ1-5; clone size: .; D gene: .; V gene: TRBV7-8; CDR3 protein: CASSADTYSNQPQHF; CDR3 DNA: TGTGCCAGCAGTGCCGACACGTATAGCAATCAGCCCCAGCATTTT
J gene: TRBJ2-7; clone size: many; D gene: TRBD1; V gene: TRBV7-8; CDR3 protein: CASSERGQGVTDEQYF; CDR3 DNA: TGTGCCAGCAGCGAAAGAGGACAGGGGGTAACGGACGAGCAGTACTTC
J gene: TRBJ1-5; clone size: many; D gene: .; V gene: TRBV7-9; CDR3 protein: CASSSGHLTGQPQHF; CDR3 DNA: TGTGCCAGCAGCTCAGGACACCTCACGGGTCAGCCCCAGCATTTT
J gene: TRBJ2-7; clone size: many; D gene: .; V gene: TRBV6-2/TRBV6-3; CDR3 protein: CASRRGTPAYEQYF; CDR3 DNA: TGTGCCAGCAGACGCGGGACACCTGCCTACGAGCAGTACTTC
J gene: TRBJ1-1; clone size: many; D gene: .; V gene: TRBV20-1; CDR3 protein: CSAKTSLNTEAFF; CDR3 DNA: TGCAGTGCTAAGACTTCCTTGAACACTGAAGCTTTCTTT
J gene: TRBJ1-1; clone size: many; D gene: .; V gene: TRBV10-3; CDR3 protein: CAISETGTDEAFF; CDR3 DNA: TGTGCCATCAGTGAAACGGGAACAGATGAAGCTTTCTTT
J gene: TRBJ1-2; clone size: few; D gene: .; V gene: TRBV7-2; CDR3 protein: CASSSQVWDGYTF; CDR3 DNA: TGTGCCAGCAGCTCACAGGTGTGGGATGGCTACACCTTC
J gene: TRBJ1-1; clone size: many; D gene: TRBD1; V gene: TRBV6-2/TRBV6-3; CDR3 protein: CASSYLGQPNTEAFF; CDR3 DNA: TGTGCCAGCAGTTACTTGGGACAGCCGAACACTGAAGCTTTCTTT
J gene: TRBJ2-7; clone size: many; D gene: TRBD2; V gene: TRBV7-8; CDR3 protein: CASSSTSGSSYEQYF; CDR3 DNA: TGTGCCAGCAGCTCCACTAGCGGGAGCTCCTACGAGCAGTACTTC
J gene: TRBJ2-7; clone size: .; D gene: .; V gene: TRBV6-1; CDR3 protein: CASRPEGEQYF; CDR3 DNA: TGTGCCAGCAGACCTGAGGGGGAGCAGTACTTC
J gene: TRBJ1-1; clone size: many; D gene: TRBD1; V gene: TRBV9; CDR3 protein: CASHLGQGLIVLLGPEAFF; CDR3 DNA: TGTGCCAGCCACCTTGGACAGGGTTTAATAGTTCTTCTCGGGCCTGAAGCTTTCTTT